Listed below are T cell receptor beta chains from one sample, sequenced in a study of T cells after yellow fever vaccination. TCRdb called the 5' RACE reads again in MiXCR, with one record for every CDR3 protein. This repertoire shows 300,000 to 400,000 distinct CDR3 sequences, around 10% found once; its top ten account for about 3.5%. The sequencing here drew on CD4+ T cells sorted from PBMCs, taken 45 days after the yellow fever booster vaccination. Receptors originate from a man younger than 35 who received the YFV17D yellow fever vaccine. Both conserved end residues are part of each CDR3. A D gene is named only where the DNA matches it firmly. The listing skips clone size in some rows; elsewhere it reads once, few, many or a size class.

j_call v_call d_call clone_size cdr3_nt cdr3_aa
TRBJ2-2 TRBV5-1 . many TGCGCCAGCAGCCCTGGCGGGACGAACACCGGGGAGCTGTTTTTT CASSPGGTNTGELFF
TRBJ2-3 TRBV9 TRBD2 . TGTGCCAGCAGTGCCACTAGCGGGTCTACAGATACGCAGTATTTT CASSATSGSTDTQYF
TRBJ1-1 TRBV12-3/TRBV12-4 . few TGTGCCAGCAGTTCGCCGGAGCAAGGTATAGAAGCTTTCTTT CASSSPEQGIEAFF
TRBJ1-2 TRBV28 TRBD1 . TGTGCCAGCAGTTTCCCAGGGGGGGAGCGGGGCTACACCTTC CASSFPGGERGYTF
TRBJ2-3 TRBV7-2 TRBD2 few TGTGCCAGCAGCCGGGGGGGGGTGGCAGATACGCAGTATTTT CASSRGGVADTQYF
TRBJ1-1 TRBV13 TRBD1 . TGTGCCAGCAGCCCGGGGGACAGGAGGAACACTGAAGCTTTCTTT CASSPGDRRNTEAFF
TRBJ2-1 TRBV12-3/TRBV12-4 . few TGTGCCAGCAGTTCTATAGGGGGGGGTGAGCAGTTCTTC CASSSIGGGEQFF
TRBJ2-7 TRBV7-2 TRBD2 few TGTGCCAGCAGCTTGTACCCAGCGGGGGGCTCCTACGAGCAGTACTTC CASSLYPAGGSYEQYF
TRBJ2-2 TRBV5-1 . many TGCGCCAGCAGAAGGGCATCGAACACCGGGGAGCTGTTTTTT CASRRASNTGELFF
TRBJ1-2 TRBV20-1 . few TGCAGTGCCCTAGTGGGGGGTGGCTATGGCTACACCTTC CSALVGGGYGYTF
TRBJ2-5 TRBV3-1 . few TGTGCCAGCAGCCAAGTTTCTGCCTCAGAGACCCAGTACTTC CASSQVSASETQYF
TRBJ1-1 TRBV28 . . TGTGCCAGCAGTATCCCTGTGGGGACTGAAGCTTTCTTT CASSIPVGTEAFF
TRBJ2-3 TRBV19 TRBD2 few TGTGCCAGTAGTATTAGCGGGGGGTCTTTCACAGATACGCAGTATTTT CASSISGGSFTDTQYF
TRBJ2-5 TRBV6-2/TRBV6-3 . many TGTGCCAGCAGCCCCGGACTGGAGACCCAGTACTTC CASSPGLETQYF
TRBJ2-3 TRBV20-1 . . TGCAGTGCTAGAGATTGGGGCCAGGGCCCAGATACGCAGTATTTT CSARDWGQGPDTQYF
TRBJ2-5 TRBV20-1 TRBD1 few TGCAGTGCTAGAATCAGGGGGCTGGAGACCCAGTACTTC CSARIRGLETQYF
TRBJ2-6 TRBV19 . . TGTGCCAGTAGTGTACAGGGTAAAGGGGCCAACGTCCTGACTTTC CASSVQGKGANVLTF
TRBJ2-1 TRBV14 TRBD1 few TGTGCCAGCAGCCAAGCCCAGGGGGCTGGCGTGGAGCAGTTCTTC CASSQAQGAGVEQFF
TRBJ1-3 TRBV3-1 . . TGTGCCAGCACTAAATGGGGGGCCGCTGGAAACACCATATATTTT CASTKWGAAGNTIYF
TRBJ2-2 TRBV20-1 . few TGCAGTGCTAATAGCCCCCTAAACACCGGGGAGCTGTTTTTT CSANSPLNTGELFF
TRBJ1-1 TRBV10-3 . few TGTGCCATCGCGGGGGGTTACACTGAAGCTTTCTTT CAIAGGYTEAFF
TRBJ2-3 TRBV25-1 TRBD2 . TGTGCCAGCAGTGACGGACTAGCGGCGAGCACAGATACGCAGTATTTT CASSDGLAASTDTQYF
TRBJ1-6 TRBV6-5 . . TGTGCCAGCAGGCGACACCCCAATTCACCCCTCCACTTT CASRRHPNSPLHF